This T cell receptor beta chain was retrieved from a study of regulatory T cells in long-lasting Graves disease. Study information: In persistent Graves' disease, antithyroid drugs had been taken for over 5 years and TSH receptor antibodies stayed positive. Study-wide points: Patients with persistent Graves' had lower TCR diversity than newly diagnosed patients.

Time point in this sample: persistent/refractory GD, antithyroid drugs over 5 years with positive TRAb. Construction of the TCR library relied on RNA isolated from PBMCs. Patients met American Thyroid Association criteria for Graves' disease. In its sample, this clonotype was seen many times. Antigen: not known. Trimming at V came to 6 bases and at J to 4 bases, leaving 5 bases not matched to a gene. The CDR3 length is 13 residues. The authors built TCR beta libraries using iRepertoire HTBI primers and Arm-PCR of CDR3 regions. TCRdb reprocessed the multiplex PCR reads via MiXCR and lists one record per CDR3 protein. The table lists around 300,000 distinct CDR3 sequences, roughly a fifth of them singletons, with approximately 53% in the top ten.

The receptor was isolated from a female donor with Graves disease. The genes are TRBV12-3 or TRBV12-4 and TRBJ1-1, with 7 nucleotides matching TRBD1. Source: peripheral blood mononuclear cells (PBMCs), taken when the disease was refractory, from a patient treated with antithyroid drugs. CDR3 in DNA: TGTGCCAGCAGCCAAACAGGGGTCACTGAAGCTTTCTTT. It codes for CASSQTGVTEAFF.